Presented here are 18 T cell receptor beta chains from one specimen sequenced in a study of T cells in Graves' hyperthyroidism and ophthalmopathy. What was amplified from RNA transcripts were TCR beta CDR3 regions. The HTBI primer set served for first-round RT-PCR of the TCR CDR3. TCRdb used MiXCR to reprocess the multiplex PCR reads, holding one entry per CDR3 protein. Found here are about 250,000 distinct CDR3 sequences, 20% to 25% of them singletons; the top ten hold around 65%. Sequencing was performed on blood. All receptors come from a young man with Graves' ophthalmopathy.

This clonotype has only a few counts. The J gene is TRBJ2-3, the V gene TRBV4-1; unclear D gene. The germline V and J ends were trimmed by 1 base and 3 bases, with 5 bases remaining between them. Germline CDR1 reads MGHRA; CDR2 reads YSYEKL. This CDR3 is 13 amino acids long. CDR3 residues: CASSQGLTDTQYF. In nucleotides, the CDR3 is TGCGCCAGCAGCCAAGGACTTACAGATACGCAGTATTTT.

This clonotype was counted at least ten times. V usage is TRBV30 and J usage is TRBJ1-1; D not resolved. The CDR3 is made up of 12 amino acids. Trimming pared 1 base from V and 4 bases from J, leaving 7 bases between. Germline CDR1 is GTSNPN and CDR2 is SVGIG (reference sequence). The CDR3 sequence: CAWSDRGTEAFF. The DNA of the CDR3 is TGTGCCTGGAGTGACAGAGGCACTGAAGCTTTCTTT.

The chain joins TRBV20-1 to TRBJ1-5, with 7 nucleotides matching TRBD1. The V and J ends lost 3 bases and 5 bases, in that order; junction bases with no gene match: 13. Germline loops: CDR1 DFQATT, CDR2 SNEGSKA (reference sequence). The CDR3 has 16 residues. The CDR3 sequence is CSARARGRGMYQPQHF. The DNA for the CDR3 is TGCAGTGCTAGGGCCAGGGGGAGGGGTATGTATCAGCCCCAGCATTTT.

This chain connects TRBV7-9 to TRBJ2-3; D uncertain. The V end lost 7 bases, the J end lost 0 bases, and 8 bases lay between the germline ends. Germline V gene data show CDR1 as SEHNR and CDR2 as FQNEAQ (reference sequence). The CDR3 has 13 residues. The CDR3 loop reads CASKSLSTDTQYF. CDR3 in DNA: TGTGCCAGCAAGAGCCTAAGCACAGATACGCAGTATTTT.

This clonotype was detected only a few times. The V gene is TRBV7-8, the J gene TRBJ1-6, with D tentatively TRBD1 (5 bases). The CDR3 totals 14 residues. Trimming cost V 0 bases and J 7 bases, with 7 bases left between them. Germline V gene sequence: CDR1 SGHVS, CDR2 FQNEAQ. In DNA, the CDR3 is TGTGCCAGCAGCTTAGCCCAGGGCAATTCACCCCTCCACTTT. Its protein product is CASSLAQGNSPLHF.

This clonotype was counted many times. This chain uses TRBV12-3 or TRBV12-4 with TRBJ2-7; D gene uncertain. The V end was cut by 4 bases, the J end by 3 bases, with 7 bases between. This CDR3 is 12 amino acids long. The CDR3 loop reads CASSSHLYEQYF. The DNA for the CDR3 is TGTGCCAGCAGTTCCCACCTCTACGAGCAGTACTTC.

The chain carries TRBV28 and TRBJ1-2; 8 bases line up with TRBD1. CDR1 and CDR2 from the germline V gene are MDHEN and SYDVKM. CDR3 size: 13 residues. V lost 7 bases and J lost 4; bases outside the gene matches: 5. The CDR3 nucleotides are TGTGCCAGCAACCAGGACAGGGTCTATGGCTACACCTTC. Translating gives CASNQDRVYGYTF.

Many counts were recorded for this clonotype. This chain joins TRBV28 and TRBJ2-3; no clear D. The CDR3 runs to 13 residues. V shed 3 bases and J shed 5 bases, with 9 bases lying between them. The germline CDR1 and CDR2 sequences are MDHEN and SYDVKM. CDR3 protein: CASSFQLKDTQYF. CDR3 nucleotide sequence: TGTGCCAGCAGTTTCCAGTTGAAAGATACGCAGTATTTT.

This clonotype was recorded many times. V usage is TRBV28 and J usage is TRBJ2-3; 7 nucleotides line up with TRBD2. The germline gives CDR1 MDHEN, CDR2 SYDVKM. The CDR3 has 14 amino acids. V dropped 6 bases and J dropped 5; count of bases not matched to a gene: 8. CDR3 nucleotide sequence: TGTGCCAGCAGGGGGGGGATAGACATAGATACGCAGTATTTT. Its protein product is CASRGGIDIDTQYF. Full variable domain (outside the CDR3, taken from reference TRBV28 and TRBJ2-3): DVKVTQSSRYLVKRTGEKVFLECVQDMDHENMFWYRQDPGLGLRLIYFSYDVKMKEKGDIPEGYSVSREKKERFSLILESASTNQTSMYLCASRGGIDIDTQYFGPGTRLTVL.

CDR3 sequence: CAARPGTAQNQPQHF. CDR3 bases: TGTGCCGCGCGGCCTGGGACAGCCCAAAATCAGCCCCAGCATTTT. The V and J genes are TRBV30 and TRBJ1-5; TRBD1 agrees at 7 bases. Germline CDR1 GTSNPN, CDR2 SVGIG (reference sequence). The CDR3 is 15 residues long. V was clipped by 8 bases and J by 4 bases; unmatched bases: 14.

The rearrangement uses TRBV20-1 and TRBJ1-5, with 7 bases that match TRBD1. CDR3 size: 14 residues. J lost 7 bases, V lost 3 bases, and 9 bases had no gene match. The germline CDR1 and CDR2 sequences are DFQATT and SNEGSKA (reference sequence). The CDR3 region has the DNA TGCAGTGCTAGGAACAGGGGATCTGGGCAGCCCCAGCATTTT. It is translated as CSARNRGSGQPQHF.

This clonotype was detected only a few times. The chain couples TRBV27 to TRBJ2-1, with D tentatively TRBD1 (5 bases). Germline CDR1 is MNHEY and CDR2 is SMNVEV (reference sequence). V lost 8 bases and J 5 bases, leaving 22 bases between the germline ends. The length of the CDR3 is 16 residues. CDR3 DNA: TGTGCCAGCTCCTCCAAGGGGCGATCTTTAAACAATGAGCAGTTCTTC. Residues: CASSSKGRSLNNEQFF.

The chain is built from TRBV27 and TRBJ1-6; no clear D gene. The CDR3 sequence is 15 residues long. Trimming cost V 2 bases and J 10 bases, with 15 bases left between them. Germline-derived CDR1 and CDR2 are MNHEY and SMNVEV (reference sequence). For the CDR3, the DNA is TGTGCCAGCAGTTTAAAGGCCCCCAGGAGGTCACCCCTCCACTTT. It encodes CASSLKAPRRSPLHF.

This clonotype was seen only a few times. The J gene is TRBJ1-2, the V gene TRBV15, with D hard to call. CDR3 length: 15 amino acids. Trimming left V 1 base short and J 2 bases short, with 11 bases between. Germline lookup yields CDR1 LNHNV and CDR2 YYDKDF (reference sequence). For the CDR3, the DNA is TGTGCCACCAGCAGAGGGCTGACACTGAACTATGGCTACACCTTC. It translates to CATSRGLTLNYGYTF.

The table lists this clonotype with a few counts. The CDR3 region has the DNA TGTGCCAGTAGTTGGGGACAGGGGAATCACGAGCAGTACTTC. Its protein is CASSWGQGNHEQYF. The chain recombines TRBV19 with TRBJ2-7; TRBD1 matches 10 bases. Trimming at V came to 5 bases and at J to 5 bases, leaving 6 bases not matched to a gene. The CDR3 contains 14 residues. Germline V lookup: CDR1 LNHDA, CDR2 SQIVND (reference sequence).

The chain carries TRBV6-5 and TRBJ2-3; tentatively, D is TRBD2 (7 bases). The CDR3 runs to 16 residues. Trimming removed 3 bases at V and 3 bases at J, with 16 bases between. Per the germline V gene, CDR1 is MNHEY and CDR2 is SVGAGI. The CDR3 DNA reads as TGTGCCAGCAGTTATCGCGGACTAGGGGGGACAGATACGCAGTATTTT. This translates into CASSYRGLGGTDTQYF.

This clonotype was counted only a few times. This CDR3 is CASRDRGSGTQYF. The CDR3 coding sequence is TGTGCCAGCCGGGACAGAGGTTCAGGTACGCAGTATTTT. This sequence joins TRBV3-1 and TRBJ2-3; 7 nucleotides match TRBD1. The length of the CDR3 is 13 residues. The germline V gene has CDR1 LGHDT and CDR2 YNNKEL (reference sequence). Losses at the gene ends were 8 bases for V and 8 bases for J; bases not matched to a gene: 10.

This clonotype was detected many times. The chain combines TRBV11-2 with TRBJ2-1; D might be TRBD1 or TRBD2, each matching 5 bases. Deletions cut 1 base from V and 5 bases from J, with 15 bases between. The CDR3 runs 16 residues. Germline V gene lookup returns CDR1 SGHAT and CDR2 FQNNGV. The CDR3 DNA reads TGTGCCAGCAGCTTAGTACCGGGGCTTCTTGACAATGAGCAGTTCTTC. Encoded protein: CASSLVPGLLDNEQFF. The variable domain in full, with the rest retrieved from reference TRBV11-2 and TRBJ2-1, is EAGVAQSPRYKIIEKRQSVAFWCNPISGHATLYWYQQILGQGPKLLIQFQNNGVVDDSQLPKDRFSAERLKGVDSTLKIQPAKLEDSAVYLCASSLVPGLLDNEQFFGPGTRLTVL.